This T cell receptor beta chain is from a study of blood T cell repertoires in COVID-19. Across the study: The United States, Italy and Spain provided the acute and convalescent COVID-19 samples. The cDNA or gDNA used as material had been derived from T cells, B-cell-depleted T cells, or PBMCs.

Study processing details: Cell counts per sample came from amplifying reference gene primers. Sequencing used immunoSEQ multiplex PCR; TCRdb keeps in-frame clones, though not all of them. V and J calls and clone size come straight from that table; D and trimming were deduced from the DNA. The table lists roughly 240,000 clones, roughly 80% of them singletons. Trimming stripped 0 bases from V and 9 bases from J, with 8 bases between. The CDR3 totals 12 residues. The germline gives CDR1 MNHEY, CDR2 SVGAGI. The count of this clone is one. The sample consisted of peripheral blood. The rearrangement joins TRBV6-5 to TRBJ1-2, with D possibly matching TRBD1 (6 bases). The receptor's source is a woman between 65 and 79 years old with acute or convalescent COVID-19. CDR3 nucleotides: TGTGCCAGCAGTTACTCGGACAGCAGCTACACCTTC. Protein sequence: CASSYSDSSYTF.